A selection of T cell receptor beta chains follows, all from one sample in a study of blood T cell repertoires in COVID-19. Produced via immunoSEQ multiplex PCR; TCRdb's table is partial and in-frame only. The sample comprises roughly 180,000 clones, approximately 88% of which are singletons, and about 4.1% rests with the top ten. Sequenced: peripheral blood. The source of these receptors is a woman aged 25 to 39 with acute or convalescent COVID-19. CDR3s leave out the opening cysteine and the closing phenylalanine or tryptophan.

ASSLRDSYYGYT,TRBV7-2
ASSAGLGNTIY,TRBV9
ASSQVIRTSEGPLH,TRBV14
ASSVEWDQPQH,TRBV6-4
ASSPTGRGGYT,TRBV6-6
ASTEQGALDSPLH,TRBV2
AWAWTGNSYEQY,TRBV30
ASSFELNTEAF,TRBV11-3
ASSLGGVHQPQH,TRBV27
ATQGGWEGGTEAF,TRBV28
ATSRSSQPQH,TRBV15
ASSDGLAGDSNTGELF,TRBV10-1
AMLTGNNQPQH,TRBV6-4
ASSFSNSPLH,TRBV7-8
ASSLAHSNQPQH,TRBV7-8
SVGTTPYNEQF,TRBV29-1
AWSGGPANEQF,TRBV30
ATSDPHQKAF,TRBV24-1
ASSQAGGPHGYT,TRBV3-1/TRBV3-2
ASRENTEAF,TRBV2
ASSQDTGGFSNQPQH,TRBV4-2
ASSGTSGPFYNEQF,TRBV25-1
SASPGTGGGTEAF,TRBV20-1
ASSPPTGRAIYGYT,TRBV5-8
ASNGALGSYNEQF,TRBV27
ASSWGPTDSGNTIY,TRBV19
ASSPDEGIAGYT,TRBV18
ASSLGQGAYEQY,TRBV19
ASSERLEDQPQH,TRBV2
ASSFQGFASGNNEQF,TRBV11-2
ASRLEPRSYEQY,TRBV6-5
ASSPGHFEAF,TRBV7-9
ASKGTGNSPLH,TRBV18
ASSAQGKTTQY,TRBV10-2
ASSLAGTDGDITF,TRBV5-1
ASSDQQISGANVLT,TRBV7-2
ASSPQGAYEQY,TRBV12-3/TRBV12-4
ASSFQGNEQY,TRBV5-1
ASSLGTGESDIQY,TRBV5-1
ASSQAGYTDTQY,TRBV6-5
ASRGASSDEKLF,TRBV28
ASSEVGRNPDTQY,TRBV6-1
ASSQSGGLYGYT,TRBV3-1/TRBV3-2
ASSMSGDTEAF,TRBV19
ASTTGGNQPQH,TRBV19